This T cell receptor (beta chain) was recorded in a study of cytomegalovirus exposure and HLA in healthy donors. The wider study: A data release that came early held roughly 80 million unique TCRs from HLA-typed donors. Study-wide results and limits: It was likely that a cluster of highly shared sequence variants was a sequencing artifact.

The CDR3 length is 16 residues. V was pared by 4 bases and J by 0 bases, with 6 bases of the junction left unmatched. Germline V lookup: CDR1 SGHTS, CDR2 YDEGEE. On this clone: The antigen is not known.

PCR employed 60 Vbeta and 13 Jbeta primers. Some clones are missing from TCRdb's copy, which holds only in-frame ones; the method was immunoSEQ multiplex PCR. This table has 190,000 or so clones, 75% to 85% appearing once. Sequencing input: PBMCs. The J gene is TRBJ2-3, the V gene TRBV5-8; 9 nucleotides match TRBD2. This receptor was identified in a girl aged 10-17 years in good health and CMV-seropositive. The CDR3 loop reads CASSKGAGGSTDTQYF. The DNA for the CDR3 is TGTGCCAGCAGCAAGGGGGCGGGGGGGAGCACAGATACGCAGTATTTT.